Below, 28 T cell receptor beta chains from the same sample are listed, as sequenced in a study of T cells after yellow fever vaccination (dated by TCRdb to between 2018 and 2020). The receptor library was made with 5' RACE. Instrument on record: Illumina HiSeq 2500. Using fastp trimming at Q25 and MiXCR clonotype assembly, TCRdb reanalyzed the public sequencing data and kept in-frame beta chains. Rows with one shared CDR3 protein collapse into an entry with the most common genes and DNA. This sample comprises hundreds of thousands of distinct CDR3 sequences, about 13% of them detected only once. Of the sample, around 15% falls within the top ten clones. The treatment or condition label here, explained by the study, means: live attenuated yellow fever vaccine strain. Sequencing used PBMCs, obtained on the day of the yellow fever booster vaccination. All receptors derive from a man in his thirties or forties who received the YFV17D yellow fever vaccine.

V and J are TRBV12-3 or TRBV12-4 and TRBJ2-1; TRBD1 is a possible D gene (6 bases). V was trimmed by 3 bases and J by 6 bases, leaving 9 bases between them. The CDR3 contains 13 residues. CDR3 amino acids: CASSLWGRNEQFF. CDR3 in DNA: TGTGCCAGCAGTTTGTGGGGGCGCAATGAGCAGTTCTTC.

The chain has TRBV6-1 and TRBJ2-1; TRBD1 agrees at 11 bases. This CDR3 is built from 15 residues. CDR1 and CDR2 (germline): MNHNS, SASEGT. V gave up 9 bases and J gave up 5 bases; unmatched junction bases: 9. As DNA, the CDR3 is TGTGCCAGGGGAATCGGGACAGGGGGACACAATGAGCAGTTCTTC. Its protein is CARGIGTGGHNEQFF.

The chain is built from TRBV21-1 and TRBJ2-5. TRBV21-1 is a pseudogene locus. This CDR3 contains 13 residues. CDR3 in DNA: TGTGCCAGCAAAAGAGACGTCCAAGAGACCCAGTACTTC. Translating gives CASKRDVQETQYF.

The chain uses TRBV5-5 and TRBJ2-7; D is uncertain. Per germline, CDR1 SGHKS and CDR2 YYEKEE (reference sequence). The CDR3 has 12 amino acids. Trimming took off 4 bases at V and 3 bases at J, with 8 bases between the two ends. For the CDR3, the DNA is TGTGCCAGCAGCCCAAACATCTACGAGCAGTACTTC. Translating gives CASSPNIYEQYF. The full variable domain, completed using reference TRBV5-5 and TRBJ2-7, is DAGVTQSPTHLIKTRGQQVTLRCSPISGHKSVSWYQQVLGQGPQFIFQYYEKEERGRGNFPDRFSARQFPNYSSELNVNALLLGDSALYLCASSPNIYEQYFGPGTRLTVT.

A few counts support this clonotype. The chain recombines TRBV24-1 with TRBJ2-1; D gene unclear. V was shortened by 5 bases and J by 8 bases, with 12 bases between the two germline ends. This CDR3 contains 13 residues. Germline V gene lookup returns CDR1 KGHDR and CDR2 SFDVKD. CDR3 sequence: CATSANGGYEQFF. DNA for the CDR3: TGTGCCACCAGTGCGAACGGTGGGTATGAGCAGTTCTTC.

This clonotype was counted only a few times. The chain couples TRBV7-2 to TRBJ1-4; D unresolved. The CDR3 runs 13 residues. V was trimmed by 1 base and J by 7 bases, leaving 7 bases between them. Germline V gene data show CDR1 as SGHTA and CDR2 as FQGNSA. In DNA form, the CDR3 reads TGTGCCAGCAGCTTAGGGGTTAGTGAAAAACTGTTTTTT. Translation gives CASSLGVSEKLFF. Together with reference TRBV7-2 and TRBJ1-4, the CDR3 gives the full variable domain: GAGVSQSPSNKVTEKGKDVELRCDPISGHTALYWYRQSLGQGLEFLIYFQGNSAPDKSGLPSDRFSAERTGGSVSTLTIQRTQQEDSAVYLCASSLGVSEKLFFGSGTQLSVL.

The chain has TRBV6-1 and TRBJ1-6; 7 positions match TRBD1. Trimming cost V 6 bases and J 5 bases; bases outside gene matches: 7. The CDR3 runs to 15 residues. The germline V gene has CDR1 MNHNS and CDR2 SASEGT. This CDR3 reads CASSPTGNHNSPLHF. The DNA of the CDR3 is TGTGCCAGCAGCCCGACAGGGAACCATAATTCACCCCTCCACTTT.

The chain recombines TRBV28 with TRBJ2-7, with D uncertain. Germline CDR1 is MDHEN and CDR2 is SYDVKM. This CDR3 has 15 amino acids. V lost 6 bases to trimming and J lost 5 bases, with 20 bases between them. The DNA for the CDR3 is TGTGCCAGCAGCCGTCAGGCTGGCAGGTTGGACGAGCAGTACTTC. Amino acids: CASSRQAGRLDEQYF. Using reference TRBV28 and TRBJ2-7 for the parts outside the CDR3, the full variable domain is DVKVTQSSRYLVKRTGEKVFLECVQDMDHENMFWYRQDPGLGLRLIYFSYDVKMKEKGDIPEGYSVSREKKERFSLILESASTNQTSMYLCASSRQAGRLDEQYFGPGTRLTVT.

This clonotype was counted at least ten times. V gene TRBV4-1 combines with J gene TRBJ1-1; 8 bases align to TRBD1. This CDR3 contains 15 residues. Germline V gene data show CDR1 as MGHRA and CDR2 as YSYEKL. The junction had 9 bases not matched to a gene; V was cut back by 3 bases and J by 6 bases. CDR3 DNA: TGCGCCAGCAGCCATGCGGACAGGGATTTTTCTGAAGCTTTCTTT. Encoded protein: CASSHADRDFSEAFF.

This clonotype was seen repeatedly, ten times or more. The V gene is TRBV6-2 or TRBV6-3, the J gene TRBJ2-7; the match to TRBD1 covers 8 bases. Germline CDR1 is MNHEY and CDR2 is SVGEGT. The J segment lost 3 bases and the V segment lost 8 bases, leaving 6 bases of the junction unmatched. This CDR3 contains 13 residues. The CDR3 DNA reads TGTGCCAGCTCGGACAGGGCTGGCTACGAGCAGTACTTC. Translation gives CASSDRAGYEQYF.

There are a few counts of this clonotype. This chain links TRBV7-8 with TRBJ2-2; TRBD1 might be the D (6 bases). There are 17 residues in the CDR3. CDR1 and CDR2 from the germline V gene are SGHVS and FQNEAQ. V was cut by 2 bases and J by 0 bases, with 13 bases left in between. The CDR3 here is CASSLQGGMTNTGELFF. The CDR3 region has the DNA TGTGCCAGCAGCTTACAAGGGGGAATGACGAACACCGGGGAGCTGTTTTTT.

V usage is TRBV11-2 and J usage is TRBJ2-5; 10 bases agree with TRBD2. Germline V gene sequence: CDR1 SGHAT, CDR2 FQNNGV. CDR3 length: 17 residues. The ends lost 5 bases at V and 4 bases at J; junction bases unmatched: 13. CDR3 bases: TGTGCCAGCAGCATCTATATCACTAGCGGGACGAGAGAGACCCAGTACTTC. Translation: CASSIYITSGTRETQYF.

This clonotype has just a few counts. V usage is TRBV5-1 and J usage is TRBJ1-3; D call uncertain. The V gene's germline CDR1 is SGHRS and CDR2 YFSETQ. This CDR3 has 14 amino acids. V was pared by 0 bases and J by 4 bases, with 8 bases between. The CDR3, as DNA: TGCGCCAGCAGCTTGGCAGGTGTCGGAAACACCATATATTTT. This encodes CASSLAGVGNTIYF.

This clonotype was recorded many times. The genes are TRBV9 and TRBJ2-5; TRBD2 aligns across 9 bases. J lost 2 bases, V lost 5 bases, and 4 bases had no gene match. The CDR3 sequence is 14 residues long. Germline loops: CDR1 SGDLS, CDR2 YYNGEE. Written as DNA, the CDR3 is TGTGCCAGCAGTGTGAGCGGGGGGCAAGAGACCCAGTACTTC. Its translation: CASSVSGGQETQYF.

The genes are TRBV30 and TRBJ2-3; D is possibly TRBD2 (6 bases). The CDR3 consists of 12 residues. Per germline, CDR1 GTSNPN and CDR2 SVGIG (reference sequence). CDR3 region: CALGLSTDTQYF. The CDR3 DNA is TGTGCATTGGGACTGAGCACAGATACGCAGTATTTT.

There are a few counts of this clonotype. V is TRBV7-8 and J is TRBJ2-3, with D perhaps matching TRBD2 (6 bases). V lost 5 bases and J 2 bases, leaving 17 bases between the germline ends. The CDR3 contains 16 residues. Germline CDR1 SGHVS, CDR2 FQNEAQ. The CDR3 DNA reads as TGTGCCAGCAGCCCATGGGGAGCGGGCCCCACAGATACGCAGTATTTT. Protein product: CASSPWGAGPTDTQYF.

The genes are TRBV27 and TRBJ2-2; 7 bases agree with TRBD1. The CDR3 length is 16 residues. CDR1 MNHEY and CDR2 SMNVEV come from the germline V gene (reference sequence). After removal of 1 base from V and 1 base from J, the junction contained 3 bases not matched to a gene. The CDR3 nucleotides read TGTGCCAGCAGTTTATATGACAGGGAGAACACCGGGGAGCTGTTTTTT. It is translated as CASSLYDRENTGELFF.

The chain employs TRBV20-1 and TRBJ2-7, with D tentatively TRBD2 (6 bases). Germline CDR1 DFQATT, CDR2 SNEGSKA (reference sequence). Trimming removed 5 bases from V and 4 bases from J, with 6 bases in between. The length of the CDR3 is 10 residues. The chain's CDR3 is CSAGLYEQYF. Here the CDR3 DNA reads TGCAGTGCTGGACTATACGAGCAGTACTTC.

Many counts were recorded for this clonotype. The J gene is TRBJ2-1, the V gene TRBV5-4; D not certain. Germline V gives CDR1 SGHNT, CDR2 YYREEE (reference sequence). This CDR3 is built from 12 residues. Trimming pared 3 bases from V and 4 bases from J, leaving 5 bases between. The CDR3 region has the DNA TGTGCCAGCAGCTCCGCTTACAATGAGCAGTTCTTC. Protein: CASSSAYNEQFF.

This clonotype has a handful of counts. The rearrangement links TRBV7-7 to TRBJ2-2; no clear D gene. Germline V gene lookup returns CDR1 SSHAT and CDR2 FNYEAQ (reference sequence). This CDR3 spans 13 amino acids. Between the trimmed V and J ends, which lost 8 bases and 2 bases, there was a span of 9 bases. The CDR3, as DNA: TGTGCCAGCCATAGTGGAAACACCGGGGAGCTGTTTTTT. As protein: CASHSGNTGELFF.

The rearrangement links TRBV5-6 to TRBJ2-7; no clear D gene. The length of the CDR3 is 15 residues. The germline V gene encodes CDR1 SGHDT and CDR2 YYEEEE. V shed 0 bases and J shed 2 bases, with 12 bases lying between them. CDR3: CASSLAFTHPYEQYF. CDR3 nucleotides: TGTGCCAGCAGCTTGGCTTTTACTCATCCCTACGAGCAGTACTTC.

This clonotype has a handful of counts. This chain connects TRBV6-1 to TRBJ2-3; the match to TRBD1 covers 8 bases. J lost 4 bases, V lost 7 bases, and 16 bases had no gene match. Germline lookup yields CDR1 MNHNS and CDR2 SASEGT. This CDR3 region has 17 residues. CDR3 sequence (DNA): TGTGCCAGCAACTACCGCCCCCTAGGACAGGGAGCAGATACGCAGTATTTT. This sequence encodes CASNYRPLGQGADTQYF.

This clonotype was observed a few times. The CDR3 DNA is TGCAGCGTTGGGACAGGGGTCGAGCAGTACTTC. It translates to CSVGTGVEQYF. The chain employs TRBV29-1 and TRBJ2-7; TRBD1 agrees at 9 bases. CDR3 length equals 11 residues. The germline V gene has CDR1 SQVTM and CDR2 ANQGSEA. Trimming removed 4 bases from V and 6 bases from J; junction bases left unmatched: 1.

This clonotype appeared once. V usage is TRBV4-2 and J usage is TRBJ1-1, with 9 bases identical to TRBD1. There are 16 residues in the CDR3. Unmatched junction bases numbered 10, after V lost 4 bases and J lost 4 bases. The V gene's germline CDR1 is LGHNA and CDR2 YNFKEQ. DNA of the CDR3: TGTGCCAGCAGCCCCGGACAGGGGCGGCGGGGCACTGAAGCTTTCTTT. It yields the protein CASSPGQGRRGTEAFF.

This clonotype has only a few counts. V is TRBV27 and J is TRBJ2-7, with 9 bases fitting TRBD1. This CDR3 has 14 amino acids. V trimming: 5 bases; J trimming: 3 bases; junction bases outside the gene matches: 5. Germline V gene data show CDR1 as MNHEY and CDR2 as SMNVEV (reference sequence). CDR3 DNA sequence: TGTGCCAGCAGTATAAGACAGGGGGACTACGAGCAGTACTTC. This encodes CASSIRQGDYEQYF.

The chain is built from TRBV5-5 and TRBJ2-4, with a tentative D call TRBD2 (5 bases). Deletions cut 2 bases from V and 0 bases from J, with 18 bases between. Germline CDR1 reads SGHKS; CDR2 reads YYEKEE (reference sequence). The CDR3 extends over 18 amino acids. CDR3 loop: CASSFGRPDFQAKNIQYF. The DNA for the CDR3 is TGTGCCAGCAGCTTCGGGCGGCCGGACTTTCAAGCCAAAAACATTCAGTACTTC.

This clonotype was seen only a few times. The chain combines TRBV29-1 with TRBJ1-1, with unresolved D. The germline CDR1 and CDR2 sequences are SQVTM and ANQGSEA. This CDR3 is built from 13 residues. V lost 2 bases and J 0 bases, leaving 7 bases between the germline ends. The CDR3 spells CSVETILNTEAFF. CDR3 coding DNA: TGCAGCGTTGAAACGATCCTGAACACTGAAGCTTTCTTT.

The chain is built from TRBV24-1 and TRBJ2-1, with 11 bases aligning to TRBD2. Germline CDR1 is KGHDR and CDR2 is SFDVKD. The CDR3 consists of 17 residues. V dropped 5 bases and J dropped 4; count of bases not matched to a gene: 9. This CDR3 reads CATSGQPTSGSYNEQFF. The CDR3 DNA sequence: TGTGCCACCAGTGGCCAGCCTACTAGCGGGAGTTACAATGAGCAGTTCTTC.